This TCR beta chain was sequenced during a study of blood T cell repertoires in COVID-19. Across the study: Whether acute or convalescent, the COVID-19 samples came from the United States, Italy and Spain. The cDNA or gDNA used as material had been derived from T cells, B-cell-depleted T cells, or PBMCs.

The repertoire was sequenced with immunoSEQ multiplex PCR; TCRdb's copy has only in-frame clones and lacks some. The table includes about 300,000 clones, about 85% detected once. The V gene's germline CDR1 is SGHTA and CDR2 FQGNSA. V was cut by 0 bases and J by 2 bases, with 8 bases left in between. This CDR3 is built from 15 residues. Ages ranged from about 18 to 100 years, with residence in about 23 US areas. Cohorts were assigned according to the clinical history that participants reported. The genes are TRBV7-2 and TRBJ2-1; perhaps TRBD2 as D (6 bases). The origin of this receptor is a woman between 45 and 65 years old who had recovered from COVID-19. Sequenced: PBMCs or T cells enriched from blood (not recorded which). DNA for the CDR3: TGTGCCAGCAGCTTAGCGCGGGGAGCCTACAATGAGCAGTTCTTC. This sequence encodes CASSLARGAYNEQFF.